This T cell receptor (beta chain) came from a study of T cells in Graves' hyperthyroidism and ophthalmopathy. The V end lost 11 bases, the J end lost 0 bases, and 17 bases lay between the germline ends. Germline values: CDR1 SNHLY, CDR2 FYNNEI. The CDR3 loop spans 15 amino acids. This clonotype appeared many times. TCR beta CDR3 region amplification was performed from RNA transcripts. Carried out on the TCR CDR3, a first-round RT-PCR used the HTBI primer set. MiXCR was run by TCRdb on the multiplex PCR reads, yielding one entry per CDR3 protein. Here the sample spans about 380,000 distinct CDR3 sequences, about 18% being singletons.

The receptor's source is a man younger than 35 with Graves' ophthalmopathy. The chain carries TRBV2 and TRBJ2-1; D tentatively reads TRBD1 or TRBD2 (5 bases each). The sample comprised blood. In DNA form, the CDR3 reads TGTGCCGACGGGGCACAATTCGGCTCCTACAATGAGCAGTTCTTC. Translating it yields CADGAQFGSYNEQFF. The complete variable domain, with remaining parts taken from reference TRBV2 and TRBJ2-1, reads EPEVTQTPSHQVTQMGQEVILRCVPISNHLYFYWYRQILGQKVEFLVSFYNNEISEKSEIFDDQFSVERPDGSNFTLKIRSTKLEDSAMYFCADGAQFGSYNEQFFGPGTRLTVL.